This TCR beta chain was obtained from a study of blood T cells in healthy people across ages. Regarding the study as a whole: Compared with aged donors, long-lived donors showed fewer expanded clones, suggesting selection.

The use of a sample-barcoded 5' primer and a J-beta primer mix characterized a second PCR of roughly 7 to 11 cycles. TCRdb ran MiXCR on the 5' RACE reads and lists one entry per CDR3 protein. The repertoire holds roughly 800,000 distinct CDR3 sequences, 35% to 40% seen once, with 13% in the top ten. The donors, healthy Caucasians from Russia, were aged roughly 6 to 90. Each donor's blood draw was roughly 10 milliliters of peripheral blood. Samples each yielded at least 6 micrograms of total RNA. Germline V gives CDR1 SGHTA, CDR2 FQGNSA. Trimming left V 5 bases short and J 7 bases short, with 17 bases between. This CDR3 is 15 amino acids long. This clonotype came up a few times. Its antigen remains unknown.

The sequencing input was blood. The sequence came from a man aged 18 to 30 in good health. This rearrangement joins TRBV7-2 to TRBJ1-4, with a weak D call TRBD1 (6 bases). CDR3 in DNA: TGTGCCAGCAGCCAAACAGGGAGTGTTAGTGAAAAACTGTTTTTT. Amino acids: CASSQTGSVSEKLFF.